These 28 T cell receptor beta chains originate from one sample sequenced in a study of T cell responses to AZD1222 COVID-19 vaccine. Sequenced by immunoSEQ multiplex PCR; TCRdb stores in-frame clones only, minus some. In the table there are some 75,000 clones, about 88% of which are singletons. Source: peripheral blood, taken on day 0 of AZD1222 vaccination. The receptors shown here come from an adult in good health.

The chain is built from TRBV5-1 and TRBJ2-1; 12 nucleotides line up with TRBD2. Germline CDR1 and CDR2: SGHRS and YFSETQ. This CDR3 has 14 amino acids. J gave up 8 bases and V 7 bases, and 7 bases lay outside the gene matches. The CDR3 region has the DNA TGCGCCAGCGGACTAGCGGGACTGGTCGATGAGCAGTTCTTC. This gives the protein CASGLAGLVDEQFF.

The rearrangement joins TRBV20-1 to TRBJ1-1; D uncertain. Per germline, CDR1 DFQATT and CDR2 SNEGSKA (reference sequence). CDR3 size: 10 residues. The V and J ends lost 6 bases and 5 bases respectively, with 7 bases between them. CDR3 DNA: TGCAGTGCCCAAGGGACTGAAGCTTTCTTT. Protein sequence: CSAQGTEAFF.

J is TRBJ2-1 and V is TRBV29-1; D is possibly TRBD1 or TRBD2 (5 bases each). The germline V and J ends were trimmed by 6 bases and 5 bases, with 17 bases remaining between them. Per the germline V gene, CDR1 is SQVTM and CDR2 is ANQGSEA. The CDR3 is made up of 14 amino acids. This chain's CDR3 is CSVSPGLENNEQFF. For the CDR3, the DNA is TGCAGCGTGAGCCCGGGGCTCGAGAACAATGAGCAGTTCTTC.

J is TRBJ2-3 and V is TRBV28; 7 bases line up with TRBD2. The CDR3 totals 13 residues. Germline V gene sequence: CDR1 MDHEN, CDR2 SYDVKM. Unmatched junction bases numbered 5, after V lost 10 bases and J lost 1 base. The CDR3 is CATAGEGTDTQYF. CDR3 DNA: TGTGCCACCGCGGGGGAAGGCACAGATACGCAGTATTTT.

The V and J genes are TRBV5-1 and TRBJ2-2, with TRBD1 as a possible D gene (5 bases). The germline CDR1 and CDR2 sequences are SGHRS and YFSETQ. V was cut by 2 bases and J by 5 bases, with 7 bases left in between. This CDR3 spans 13 amino acids. The CDR3 nucleotides are TGCGCCAGCAGCTTCCAGGGTACCGGGGAGCTGTTTTTT. The encoded protein is CASSFQGTGELFF.

This clone has only a few counts. V gene TRBV9 combines with J gene TRBJ1-6; perhaps TRBD1 as D (5 bases). The germline CDR1 and CDR2 sequences are SGDLS and YYNGEE. Trimming shortened V by 2 bases and J by 8 bases, and 11 bases separated the two germline ends. The CDR3 is made up of 14 amino acids. DNA for the CDR3: TGTGCCAGCAGCGTCATGGAACAGGATTCACCCCTCCACTTT. Translating gives CASSVMEQDSPLHF.

This clone was recorded only once. The genes are TRBV19 and TRBJ1-2; D call uncertain. V gave up 2 bases and J gave up 2 bases, with 12 bases separating them. The CDR3 is 15 residues long. In germline, CDR1 is LNHDA, CDR2 SQIVND (reference sequence). In DNA form, the CDR3 reads TGTGCCAGTAGTATATGGGCAGATACCAACTATGGCTACACCTTC. It yields the protein CASSIWADTNYGYTF.

This sequence joins TRBV5-6 and TRBJ1-5; 9 nucleotides agree with TRBD1. The germline CDR1 and CDR2 sequences are SGHDT and YYEEEE. V shed 0 bases, J shed 6 bases, and the junction held 1 base outside the gene matches. The CDR3 runs to 14 residues. CDR3 in DNA: TGTGCCAGCAGCTTGGGGGACAGGGTTCAGCCCCAGCATTTT. Its translation: CASSLGDRVQPQHF. The full variable domain, in which reference TRBV5-6 and TRBJ1-5 provide the parts outside the CDR3, is DAGVTQSPTHLIKTRGQQVTLRCSPKSGHDTVSWYQQALGQGPQFIFQYYEEEERQRGNFPDRFSGHQFPNYSSELNVNALLLGDSALYLCASSLGDRVQPQHFGDGTRLSIL.

The sample holds one count of this clone. The genes are TRBV29-1 and TRBJ2-1, with 14 positions matching TRBD2. V lost 7 bases and J lost 6; bases outside the gene matches: 2. The CDR3 consists of 13 residues. Germline CDR1 and CDR2: SQVTM and ANQGSEA. The CDR3 region has the DNA TGCAGCGCGGGACTAGCGGGAGCCAATGAGCAGTTCTTC. Its translation is CSAGLAGANEQFF.

The chain links TRBV7-3 to TRBJ2-3, with 7 bases aligning to TRBD2. Germline V lookup: CDR1 SGHTA, CDR2 FQGTGA. V dropped 4 bases and J dropped 11; count of bases not matched to a gene: 9. The CDR3 length is 13 residues. CDR3 in amino acids: CASSSRQRDGQYF. The CDR3 DNA follows: TGTGCCAGCAGCTCTCGACAGCGGGACGGGCAGTATTTT.

The rearrangement joins TRBV19 to TRBJ2-7; 10 positions match TRBD2. The J segment lost 3 bases and the V segment lost 3 bases, leaving 5 bases of the junction unmatched. CDR3 length: 15 residues. From germline, CDR1 is LNHDA and CDR2 SQIVND (reference sequence). The DNA of the CDR3 is TGTGCCAGTAGTATCTTTCTAGCGGGGGACTACGAGCAGTACTTC. It is translated as CASSIFLAGDYEQYF.

This clone has just a few counts. The chain uses TRBV11-2 and TRBJ1-3; D is perhaps TRBD1 (6 bases). Germline V gene lookup returns CDR1 SGHAT and CDR2 FQNNGV. The V and J ends lost 5 bases and 5 bases respectively, with 19 bases between them. This CDR3 comprises 16 residues. CDR3 coding DNA: TGTGCCAGCAGCACCGTCCAGGGGACCCTTCGAAACACCATATATTTT. It specifies CASSTVQGTLRNTIYF.

The V and J genes are TRBV5-4 and TRBJ2-7, with 13 bases aligning to TRBD2. The CDR3 has 15 residues. The V gene's germline CDR1 is SGHNT and CDR2 YYREEE (reference sequence). With 4 bases clipped from V and 5 bases from J, the junction kept 6 bases outside the gene matches. The CDR3 reads CASSGTSGNRNEQYF. The CDR3 bases are TGTGCCAGCAGCGGGACTAGCGGGAATAGGAACGAGCAGTACTTC.

This clone has only one observation. The V gene is TRBV2, the J gene TRBJ2-7; D gene uncertain. Trimming shortened V by 4 bases and J by 7 bases, and 14 bases separated the two germline ends. The CDR3 is made up of 13 amino acids. The germline CDR1 and CDR2 sequences are SNHLY and FYNNEI. CDR3 sequence (DNA): TGTGCCAGCAGTGGGTTTGAGGTCCCGGAGCAGTACGTC. The encoded protein is CASSGFEVPEQYV.

The chain joins TRBV7-6 to TRBJ2-2; no clear D. This CDR3 has 16 amino acids. V lost 5 bases to trimming and J lost 6 bases, with 19 bases between them. Germline V gene data show CDR1 as SGHVS and CDR2 as FNYEAQ. Here the CDR3 DNA reads TGTGCCAGCAGCCCTCAGACCCTAAGCCGTCCCGGGGAGCTGTTTTTT. It codes for CASSPQTLSRPGELFF.

This rearrangement joins TRBV11-2 to TRBJ2-5; 8 bases match TRBD2. From germline, CDR1 is SGHAT and CDR2 FQNNGV. The trim removed 1 base at V and 5 bases at J, leaving 12 bases unmatched. This CDR3 spans 17 amino acids. The CDR3 DNA follows: TGTGCCAGCAGCTTAGGAGCGGGTAGCGGGACTTATGAGACCCAGTACTTC. Protein: CASSLGAGSGTYETQYF.

The CDR3 sequence: CAIKPDPNEKLFF. The CDR3 bases are TGTGCCATCAAGCCAGACCCAAATGAAAAACTGTTTTTT. The rearrangement uses TRBV10-3 and TRBJ1-4; D is unresolved. Germline CDR1 reads ENHRY; CDR2 reads SYGVKD. The germline V and J ends were trimmed by 7 bases and 5 bases, with 11 bases remaining between them. The CDR3 is 13 amino acids.

This chain connects TRBV14 to TRBJ2-7; 9 bases are shared with TRBD2. Germline-derived CDR1 and CDR2 are SGHDN and FVKESK. The CDR3 contains 12 residues. Losses at the gene ends were 9 bases for V and 1 base for J; bases not matched to a gene: 1. The DNA for the CDR3 is TGTGCCAGTAGCGGGAGTTCCTACGAGCAGTACTTC. It translates to CASSGSSYEQYF. The full variable domain, rest sourced from reference TRBV14 and TRBJ2-7, is EAGVTQFPSHSVIEKGQTVTLRCDPISGHDNLYWYRRVMGKEIKFLLHFVKESKQDESGMPNNRFLAERTGGTYSTLKVQPAELEDSGVYFCASSGSSYEQYFGPGTRLTVT.

The genes are TRBV4-2 and TRBJ2-7; 8 positions agree with TRBD1. From germline, CDR1 is LGHNA and CDR2 YNFKEQ. There are 13 residues in the CDR3. The trim removed 2 bases at V and 10 bases at J, leaving 7 bases unmatched. The CDR3 reads CASSQTGGALQYF. CDR3 in DNA: TGTGCCAGCAGCCAAACAGGGGGAGCCCTTCAGTACTTC.

J is TRBJ1-5 and V is TRBV30; D gene ambiguous. Germline V gives CDR1 GTSNPN, CDR2 SVGIG (reference sequence). V lost 3 bases and J lost 4, with 10 bases in between. The CDR3 is 13 amino acids. Here the CDR3 DNA reads TGTGCCTGGAGCGCGGACCTTAATCAGCCCCAGCATTTT. Translating it yields CAWSADLNQPQHF. Looking up the rest from reference TRBV30 and TRBJ1-5 gives the full variable domain: SQTIHQWPATLVQPVGSPLSLECTVEGTSNPNLYWYRQAAGRGLQLLFYSVGIGQISSEVPQNLSASRPQDRQFILSSKKLLLSDSGFYLCAWSADLNQPQHFGDGTRLSIL.

The rearrangement uses TRBV7-9 and TRBJ1-2, with a weak D call TRBD1 (5 bases). V was cut by 4 bases and J by 5 bases, with 8 bases left in between. The CDR3 extends over 12 amino acids. Germline assignment: CDR1 SEHNR and CDR2 FQNEAQ (reference sequence). The CDR3 loop reads CASSSEGYGYTF. DNA for the CDR3: TGTGCCAGCAGCTCGGAGGGGTATGGCTACACCTTC. The full variable domain, with the rest looked up from reference TRBV7-9 and TRBJ1-2, is DTGVSQNPRHKITKRGQNVTFRCDPISEHNRLYWYRQTLGQGPEFLTYFQNEAQLEKSRLLSDRFSAERPKGSFSTLEIQRTEQGDSAMYLCASSSEGYGYTFGSGTRLTVV.

The gene calls are TRBV29-1 and TRBJ1-1, with D hard to call. Germline assignment: CDR1 SQVTM and CDR2 ANQGSEA. The CDR3 consists of 13 residues. The V gene lost 4 bases and the J gene lost 6 bases, with 15 bases spanning the gap. This chain's CDR3 is CSVVRTQRPEAFF. The CDR3 region has the DNA TGCAGCGTTGTTCGAACCCAGAGGCCTGAAGCTTTCTTT.

The genes are TRBV7-2 and TRBJ2-1; a weak D match, TRBD2 (5 bases). The CDR3 is 12 residues long. From germline, CDR1 is SGHTA and CDR2 FQGNSA. Trimming took 2 bases from V and 12 from J, leaving 11 bases between them. DNA of the CDR3: TGTGCCAGCAGCTTAATCCCAGCGGTGCAGTTCTTC. Encoded protein: CASSLIPAVQFF.

This rearrangement joins TRBV5-1 to TRBJ2-7; D call uncertain. The CDR3 sequence is 14 residues long. With 6 bases removed from V and 0 bases from J, the gap between germline ends came to 13 bases. The V gene's germline CDR1 is SGHRS and CDR2 YFSETQ. The CDR3: CASKASVSSYEQYF. The CDR3 nucleotides read TGCGCCAGCAAGGCAAGCGTGAGCTCCTACGAGCAGTACTTC.

This clone showed up just once. The chain carries TRBV11-3 and TRBJ2-2; tentatively, D is TRBD1 (5 bases). Germline CDR1 and CDR2: SGHNT and YENEEA. V gave up 6 bases and J gave up 7 bases, with 12 bases separating them. CDR3 length: 13 amino acids. The CDR3 nucleotides read TGTGCCAGCAGTTCCTCAGGGTTCGGGGAGCTGTTTTTT. Amino acid sequence: CASSSSGFGELFF.

The sample holds one count of this clone. The chain carries TRBV28 and TRBJ2-3; 12 positions match TRBD1. Germline assignment: CDR1 MDHEN and CDR2 SYDVKM. CDR3 length: 14 amino acids. The V and J ends lost 6 bases and 7 bases, in that order; junction bases with no gene match: 5. The CDR3 protein is CASSQGQGAHTQYF. The CDR3 bases are TGTGCCAGCAGCCAGGGACAGGGGGCGCATACGCAGTATTTT.

This sequence joins TRBV21-1 and TRBJ2-7; the D segment call TRBD2 is taken from the table without a DNA check. TRBV21-1 is an annotated pseudogene. This CDR3 has 12 residues. The CDR3 protein is CASSTLRVRVLF. In DNA, the CDR3 is TGTGCCAGCAGCACCCTGAGGGTCAGAGTCCTTTTC.

This clone was observed once. The V and J genes are TRBV5-6 and TRBJ2-7; 8 nucleotides match TRBD1. Germline V gives CDR1 SGHDT, CDR2 YYEEEE. Trimming at V came to 4 bases and at J to 6 bases, leaving 15 bases not matched to a gene. The CDR3 extends over 16 amino acids. CDR3 nucleotides: TGTGCCAGCAGCGGGGGTCCCGGGACAGGTACCATCGAGCAGTACTTC. Amino acid sequence: CASSGGPGTGTIEQYF.